This TCR beta chain comes out of a study of cytomegalovirus exposure and HLA in healthy donors. V was clipped by 10 bases and J by 4 bases, with 13 bases between them. The CDR3 is made up of 12 amino acids. Germline lookup yields CDR1 LNHDA and CDR2 SQIVND (reference sequence). Details on this clone: The antigen remains undetermined.

Study-level points and caveats: Researchers counted roughly 150 TCR beta chains as cytomegalovirus-associated. The tendency of first-cohort TCR clusters to co-occur in the 100 to 150 validation repertoires was identified by a subsequent analysis. Rarity marked most TCR sequences, yet some public TCRs occurred in many donors.

TCRdb keeps only in-frame clones here, not all; method: immunoSEQ multiplex PCR. The sample carries 150,000 or so clones, 89% recorded once. This receptor was identified in a woman in her late teens or twenties in good health and CMV-seronegative. The sequenced sample was PBMCs. This chain links TRBV19 with TRBJ1-1, with D possibly TRBD1 on 6 matching bases. CDR3 in amino acids: CATREGGTEAFF. The CDR3, as DNA: TGTGCCACTCGGGAGGGGGGCACTGAAGCTTTCTTT. The full variable domain, in which reference TRBV19 and TRBJ1-1 provide the parts outside the CDR3, is DGGITQSPKYLFRKEGQNVTLSCEQNLNHDAMYWYRQDPGQGLRLIYYSQIVNDFQKGDIAEGYSVSREKKESFPLTVTSAQKNPTAFYLCATREGGTEAFFGQGTRLTVV.